The entry below gives a single TCR beta chain sequence along with its context. The data derive from a study of control samples from healthy donors and cancer patients. Sequenced by immunoSEQ multiplex PCR; TCRdb stores in-frame clones only, minus some. The table includes around 120,000 clones, approximately 94% detected once. Germline assignment: CDR1 LNHDA and CDR2 SQIVND (reference sequence). This CDR3 has 17 residues. The trim removed 5 bases at V and 4 bases at J, leaving 11 bases unmatched. This TCR was recovered from a man in his fifties or sixties with head and neck cancer. Sequenced input: PBMCs. V and J are TRBV19 and TRBJ1-2, with 12 bases fitting TRBD1. This CDR3 is CASSDRDRGQRGYGYTF. In nucleotides, the CDR3 is TGTGCCAGTAGTGACCGGGACAGGGGGCAGAGGGGCTATGGCTACACCTTC. The full variable domain, its missing parts supplied by reference TRBV19 and TRBJ1-2, is DGGITQSPKYLFRKEGQNVTLSCEQNLNHDAMYWYRQDPGQGLRLIYYSQIVNDFQKGDIAEGYSVSREKKESFPLTVTSAQKNPTAFYLCASSDRDRGQRGYGYTFGSGTRLTVV.